The 10 T cell receptor beta chains presented below share a single source sample, sequenced in a study of HIV-infected patients and healthy controls. TCRdb re-analysed the 5' RACE reads in MiXCR, keeping a single row per CDR3 protein. The repertoire holds almost 65,000 distinct CDR3 sequences, with 15% to 20% as singletons. What was sequenced was CD4+ T cells from blood. The receptor set was obtained from a human donor in good health.

The rearrangement links TRBV6-5 to TRBJ1-2, with D possibly TRBD1 on 5 matching bases. The CDR3 runs 13 residues. V lost 6 bases and J 6 bases, leaving 14 bases between the germline ends. The germline V gene has CDR1 MNHEY and CDR2 SVGAGI. CDR3 sequence reads: CASSQTVTNGYTF. The CDR3 nucleotides read TGTGCCAGCAGCCAGACAGTCACAAATGGCTACACCTTC.

This chain joins TRBV20-1 and TRBJ2-1; 9 bases are a match to TRBD2. This CDR3 contains 15 residues. Trimming removed 6 bases from V and 6 bases from J; junction bases left unmatched: 12. Germline values: CDR1 DFQATT, CDR2 SNEGSKA (reference sequence). The DNA for the CDR3 is TGCAGTGCCCCGATAGCGGGAGCCCGCCGCAATGAGCAGTTCTTC. Its translation: CSAPIAGARRNEQFF.

The gene calls are TRBV5-1 and TRBJ1-1, with D unclear. The CDR3 loop spans 13 amino acids. Germline V CDR1 and CDR2: SGHRS, YFSETQ. The V end lost 3 bases, the J end lost 5 bases, and 11 bases lay between the germline ends. The CDR3 region has the DNA TGCGCCAGCAGCTCTCAGGTGGGGACTGAAGCTTTCTTT. Its protein is CASSSQVGTEAFF.

This clonotype was found a few times. The chain employs TRBV28 and TRBJ2-3; D possibly corresponds to TRBD2 (6 bases). Trimming left V 5 bases short and J 5 bases short, with 11 bases between. CDR1 is MDHEN, CDR2 SYDVKM, per germline. This CDR3 has 13 amino acids. CDR3 sequence: CASSGGLKDTQYF. The DNA of the CDR3 is TGTGCCAGCAGTGGGGGGTTAAAAGATACGCAGTATTTT.

This clonotype was seen at least ten times. The chain recombines TRBV11-1 with TRBJ1-1; 9 nucleotides agree with TRBD1. Losses at the gene ends were 5 bases for V and 5 bases for J; bases not matched to a gene: 9. Germline CDR1 and CDR2: SGHAT and FQDESV (reference sequence). This CDR3 contains 15 residues. Written as DNA, the CDR3 is TGTGCCAGCAGCCGCCCGACAGGGGGAAAGACTGAAGCTTTCTTT. Translated: CASSRPTGGKTEAFF.

The rearrangement joins TRBV18 to TRBJ1-4; 7 bases agree with TRBD1. This CDR3 region has 19 residues. Germline lookup yields CDR1 KGHSH and CDR2 LQKENI. Trimming took 6 bases from V and 0 from J; bases not matched to a gene: 16. The CDR3 region is CASSSYPGQPPTTNEKLFF. Written as DNA, the CDR3 is TGTGCCAGCTCGTCCTACCCGGGACAGCCACCTACAACTAATGAAAAACTGTTTTTT.

The rearrangement links TRBV6-5 to TRBJ1-2; tentatively, D is TRBD1 (5 bases). Per germline, CDR1 MNHEY and CDR2 SVGAGI. The V gene lost 0 bases and the J gene lost 6 bases, with 14 bases spanning the gap. CDR3 length: 15 amino acids. CDR3 sequence reads: CASSYSSEGLHGYTF. DNA of the CDR3: TGTGCCAGCAGTTACTCGTCAGAGGGACTCCATGGCTACACCTTC.

J is TRBJ1-5 and V is TRBV30; tentative D call: TRBD1 (5 bases). The germline CDR1 and CDR2 sequences are GTSNPN and SVGIG (reference sequence). The germline V and J ends were trimmed by 0 bases and 6 bases, with 12 bases remaining between them. The CDR3 consists of 14 residues. The CDR3 nucleotides read TGTGCCTGGAGTGTATCGGCAGGGTTTCAGCCCCAGCATTTT. This translates into CAWSVSAGFQPQHF.

The gene calls are TRBV6-5 and TRBJ1-1, with TRBD1 matching over 9 bases. V lost 5 bases to trimming and J lost 9 bases; unmatched junction nucleotides: 16. The CDR3 is 16 residues long. Germline V CDR1 and CDR2: MNHEY, SVGAGI. For the CDR3, the DNA is TGTGCCAGCAGTCACCCGGGACAGGGCGTAGTTACGAAAGCTTTCTTT. Translated, it gives CASSHPGQGVVTKAFF.

The chain joins TRBV2 to TRBJ1-5; D gene ambiguous. Per the germline V gene, CDR1 is SNHLY and CDR2 is FYNNEI. V was cut by 7 bases and J by 9 bases, with 19 bases left in between. This CDR3 comprises 14 residues. The CDR3 loop is CASTPSIGDAPQHF. In DNA, the CDR3 is TGTGCCAGCACCCCAAGCATAGGTGACGCGCCCCAGCATTTT.